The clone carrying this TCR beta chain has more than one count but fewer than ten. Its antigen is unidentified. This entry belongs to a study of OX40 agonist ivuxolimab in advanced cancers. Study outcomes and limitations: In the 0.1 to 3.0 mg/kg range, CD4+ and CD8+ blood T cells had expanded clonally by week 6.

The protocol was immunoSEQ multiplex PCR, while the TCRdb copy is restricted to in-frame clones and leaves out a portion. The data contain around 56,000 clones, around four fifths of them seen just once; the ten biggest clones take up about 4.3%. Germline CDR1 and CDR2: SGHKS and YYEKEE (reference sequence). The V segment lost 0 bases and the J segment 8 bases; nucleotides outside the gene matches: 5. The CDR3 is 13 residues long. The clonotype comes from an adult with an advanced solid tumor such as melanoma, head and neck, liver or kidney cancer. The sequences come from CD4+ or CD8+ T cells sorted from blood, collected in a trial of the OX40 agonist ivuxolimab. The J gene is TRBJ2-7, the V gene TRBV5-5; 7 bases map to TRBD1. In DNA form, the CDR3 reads TGTGCCAGCAGCTTGGGGGGACAGCCTCAGCAGTACTTC. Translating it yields CASSLGGQPQQYF.